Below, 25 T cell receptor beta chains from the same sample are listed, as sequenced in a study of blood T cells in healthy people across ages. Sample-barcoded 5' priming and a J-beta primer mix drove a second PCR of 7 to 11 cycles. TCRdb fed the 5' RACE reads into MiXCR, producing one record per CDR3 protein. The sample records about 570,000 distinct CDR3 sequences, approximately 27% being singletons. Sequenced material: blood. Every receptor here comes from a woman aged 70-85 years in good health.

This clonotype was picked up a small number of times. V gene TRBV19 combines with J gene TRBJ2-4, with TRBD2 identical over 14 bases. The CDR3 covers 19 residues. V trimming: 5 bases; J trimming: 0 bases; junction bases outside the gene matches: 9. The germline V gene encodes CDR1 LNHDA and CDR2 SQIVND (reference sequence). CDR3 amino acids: CASSPRRTSGGLAKNIQYF. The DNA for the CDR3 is TGTGCCAGTAGTCCGCGTCGGACTAGCGGGGGGTTAGCCAAAAACATTCAGTACTTC.

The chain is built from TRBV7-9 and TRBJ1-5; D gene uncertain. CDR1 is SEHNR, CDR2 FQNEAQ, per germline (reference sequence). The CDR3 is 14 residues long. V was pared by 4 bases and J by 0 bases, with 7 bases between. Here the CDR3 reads CASSSRDSNQPQHF. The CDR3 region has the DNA TGTGCCAGCAGCTCCCGGGATAGCAATCAGCCCCAGCATTTT.

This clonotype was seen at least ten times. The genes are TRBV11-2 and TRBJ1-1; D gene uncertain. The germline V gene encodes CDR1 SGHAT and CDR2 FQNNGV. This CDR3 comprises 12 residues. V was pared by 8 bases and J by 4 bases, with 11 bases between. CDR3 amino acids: CASSLAGTEAFF. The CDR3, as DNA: TGTGCCAGCTCACTGGCTGGCACTGAAGCTTTCTTT. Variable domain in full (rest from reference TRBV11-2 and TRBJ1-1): EAGVAQSPRYKIIEKRQSVAFWCNPISGHATLYWYQQILGQGPKLLIQFQNNGVVDDSQLPKDRFSAERLKGVDSTLKIQPAKLEDSAVYLCASSLAGTEAFFGQGTRLTVV.

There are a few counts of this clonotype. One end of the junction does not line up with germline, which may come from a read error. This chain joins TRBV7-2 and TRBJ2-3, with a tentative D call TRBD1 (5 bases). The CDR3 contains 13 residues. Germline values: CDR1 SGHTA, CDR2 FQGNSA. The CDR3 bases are TGTGCCAGCAGCTTAGAAGGGGTAGATACCCAGTATTTT. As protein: CASSLEGVDTQYF.

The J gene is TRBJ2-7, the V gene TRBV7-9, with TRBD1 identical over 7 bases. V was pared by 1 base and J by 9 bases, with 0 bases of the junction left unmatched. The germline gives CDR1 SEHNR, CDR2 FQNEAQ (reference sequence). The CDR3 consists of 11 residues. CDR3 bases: TGTGCCAGCAGCTTAGGACAGGGGCAGTACTTC. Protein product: CASSLGQGQYF.

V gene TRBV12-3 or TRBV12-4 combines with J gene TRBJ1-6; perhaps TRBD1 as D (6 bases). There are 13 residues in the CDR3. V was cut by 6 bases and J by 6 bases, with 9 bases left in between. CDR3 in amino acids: CASSPGANSPLHF. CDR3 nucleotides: TGTGCCAGCAGCCCAGGGGCTAATTCACCCCTCCACTTT.

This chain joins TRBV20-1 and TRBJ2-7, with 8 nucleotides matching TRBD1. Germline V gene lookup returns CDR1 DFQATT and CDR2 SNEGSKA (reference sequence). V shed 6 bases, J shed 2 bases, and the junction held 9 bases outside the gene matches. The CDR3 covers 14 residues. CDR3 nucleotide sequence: TGCAGTGCCAACCAGGGGGCAGGACCCTACGAGCAGTACTTC. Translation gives CSANQGAGPYEQYF.

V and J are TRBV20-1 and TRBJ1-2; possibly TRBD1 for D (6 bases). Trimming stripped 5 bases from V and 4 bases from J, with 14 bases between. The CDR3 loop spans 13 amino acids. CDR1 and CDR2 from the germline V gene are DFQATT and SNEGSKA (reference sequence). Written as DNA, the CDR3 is TGCAGTGCTCACCTGGACAGCCTCTATGGCTACACCTTC. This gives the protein CSAHLDSLYGYTF.

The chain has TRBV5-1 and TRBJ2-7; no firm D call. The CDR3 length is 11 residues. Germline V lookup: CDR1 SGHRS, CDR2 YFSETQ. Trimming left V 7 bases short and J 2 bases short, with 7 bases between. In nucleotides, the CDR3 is TGCGCCAGCCGAGCACCCTACGAGCAGTACTTC. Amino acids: CASRAPYEQYF.

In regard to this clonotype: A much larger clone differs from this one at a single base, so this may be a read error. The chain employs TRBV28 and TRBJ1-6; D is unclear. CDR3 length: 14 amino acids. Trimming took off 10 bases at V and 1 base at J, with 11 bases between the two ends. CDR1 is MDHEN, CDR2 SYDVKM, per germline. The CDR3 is CANTLVSYNSPLHF. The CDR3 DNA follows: TGTGCCAACACCTTGGTGTCCTATAATTCACCCCTCCACTTT.

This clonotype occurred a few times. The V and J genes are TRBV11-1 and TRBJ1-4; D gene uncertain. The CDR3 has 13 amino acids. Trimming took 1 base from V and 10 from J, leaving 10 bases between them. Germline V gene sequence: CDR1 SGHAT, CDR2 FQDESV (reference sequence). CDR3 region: CASSLDKVGKLFF. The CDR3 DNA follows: TGTGCCAGCAGCTTAGACAAGGTTGGAAAACTGTTTTTT.

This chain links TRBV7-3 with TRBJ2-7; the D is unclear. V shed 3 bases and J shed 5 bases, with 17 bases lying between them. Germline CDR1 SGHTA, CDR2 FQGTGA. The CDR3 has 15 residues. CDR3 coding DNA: TGTGCCAGCAGCTTGGGCGTCGGAACCATTCACGAGCAGTACTTC. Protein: CASSLGVGTIHEQYF.

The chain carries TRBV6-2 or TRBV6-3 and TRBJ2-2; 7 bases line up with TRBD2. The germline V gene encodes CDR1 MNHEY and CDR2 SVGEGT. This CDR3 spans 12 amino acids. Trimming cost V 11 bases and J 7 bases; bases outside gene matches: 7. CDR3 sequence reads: CAASGTFGELFF. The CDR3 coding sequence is TGTGCCGCAAGCGGGACTTTCGGGGAGCTGTTTTTT.

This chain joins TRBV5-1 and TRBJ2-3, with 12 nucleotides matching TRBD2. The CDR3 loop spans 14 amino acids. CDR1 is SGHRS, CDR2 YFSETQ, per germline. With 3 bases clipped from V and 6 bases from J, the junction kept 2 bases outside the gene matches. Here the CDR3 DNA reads TGCGCCAGCAGCTCCGGGACTAGCGGGGATACGCAGTATTTT. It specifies CASSSGTSGDTQYF.

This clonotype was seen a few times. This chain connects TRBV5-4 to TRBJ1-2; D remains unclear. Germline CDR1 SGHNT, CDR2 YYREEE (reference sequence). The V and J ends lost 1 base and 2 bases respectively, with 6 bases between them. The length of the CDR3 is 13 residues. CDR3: CASSLPRNYGYTF. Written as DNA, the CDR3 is TGTGCCAGCAGCTTGCCGCGGAACTATGGCTACACCTTC.

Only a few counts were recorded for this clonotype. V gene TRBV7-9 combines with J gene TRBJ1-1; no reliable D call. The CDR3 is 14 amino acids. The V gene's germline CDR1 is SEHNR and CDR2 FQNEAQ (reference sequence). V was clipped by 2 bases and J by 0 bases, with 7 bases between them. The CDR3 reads CASSLQTMNTEAFF. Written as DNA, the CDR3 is TGTGCCAGCAGCTTACAGACCATGAACACTGAAGCTTTCTTT.

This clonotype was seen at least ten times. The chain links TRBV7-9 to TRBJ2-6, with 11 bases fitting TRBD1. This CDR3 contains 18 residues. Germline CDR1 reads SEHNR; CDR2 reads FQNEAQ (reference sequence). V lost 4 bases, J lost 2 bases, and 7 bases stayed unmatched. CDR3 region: CASSSYRDRGAGANVLTF. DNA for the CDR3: TGTGCCAGCAGCTCCTATCGGGACAGGGGGGCTGGGGCCAACGTCCTGACTTTC.

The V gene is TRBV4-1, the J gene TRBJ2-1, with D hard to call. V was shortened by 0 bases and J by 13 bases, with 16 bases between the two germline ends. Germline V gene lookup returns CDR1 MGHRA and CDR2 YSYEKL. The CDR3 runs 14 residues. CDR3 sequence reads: CASSQDLDNPRQFF. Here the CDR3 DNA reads TGCGCCAGCAGCCAAGATCTCGACAACCCTCGACAGTTCTTC.

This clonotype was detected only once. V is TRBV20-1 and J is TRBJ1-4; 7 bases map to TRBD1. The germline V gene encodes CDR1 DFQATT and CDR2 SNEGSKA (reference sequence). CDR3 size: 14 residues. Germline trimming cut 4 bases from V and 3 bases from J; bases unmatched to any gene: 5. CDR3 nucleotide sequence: TGCAGTGCTACCCGACAGGGATCTAATGAAAAACTGTTTTTT. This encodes CSATRQGSNEKLFF.

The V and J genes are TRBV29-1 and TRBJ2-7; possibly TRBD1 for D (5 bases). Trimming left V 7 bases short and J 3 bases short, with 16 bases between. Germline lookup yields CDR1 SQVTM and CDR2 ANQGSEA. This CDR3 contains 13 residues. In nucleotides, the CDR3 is TGCAGCGGCGAGACAGCGTTGCGCTACGAGCAGTACTTC. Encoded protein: CSGETALRYEQYF.

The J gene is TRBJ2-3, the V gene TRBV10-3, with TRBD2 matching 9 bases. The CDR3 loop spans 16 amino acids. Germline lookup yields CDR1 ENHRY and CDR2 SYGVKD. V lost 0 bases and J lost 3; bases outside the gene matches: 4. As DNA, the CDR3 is TGTGCCATCAGTGAGTCGATGCTAGCGGGGACAGATACGCAGTATTTT. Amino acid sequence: CAISESMLAGTDTQYF.

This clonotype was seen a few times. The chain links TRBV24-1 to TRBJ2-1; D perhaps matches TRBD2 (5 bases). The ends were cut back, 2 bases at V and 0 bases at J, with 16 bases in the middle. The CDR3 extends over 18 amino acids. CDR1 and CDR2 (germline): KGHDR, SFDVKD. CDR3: CATSDSRLRGSSYNEQFF. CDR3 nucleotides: TGTGCCACCAGTGATTCCCGCCTCCGGGGTAGCTCCTACAATGAGCAGTTCTTC.

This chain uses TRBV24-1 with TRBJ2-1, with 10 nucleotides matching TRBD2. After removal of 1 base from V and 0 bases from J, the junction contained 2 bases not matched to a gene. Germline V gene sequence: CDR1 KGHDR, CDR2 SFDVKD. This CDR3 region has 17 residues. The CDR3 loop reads CATSDLAGGSSYNEQFF. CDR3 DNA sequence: TGTGCCACCAGTGATTTAGCGGGAGGGAGCTCCTACAATGAGCAGTTCTTC.

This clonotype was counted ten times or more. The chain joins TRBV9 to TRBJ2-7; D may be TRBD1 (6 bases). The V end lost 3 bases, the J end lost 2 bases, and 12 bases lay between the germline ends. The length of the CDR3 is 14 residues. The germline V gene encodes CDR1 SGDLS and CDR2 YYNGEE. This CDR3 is CASSEQGLPYEQYF. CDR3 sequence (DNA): TGTGCCAGCAGCGAACAGGGTCTACCCTACGAGCAGTACTTC.

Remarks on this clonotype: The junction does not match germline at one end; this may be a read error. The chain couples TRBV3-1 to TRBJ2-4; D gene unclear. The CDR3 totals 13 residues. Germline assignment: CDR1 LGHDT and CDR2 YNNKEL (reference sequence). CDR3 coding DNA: TGTGCCAGCAGCCAAGATGGGCAAAACGTTCAGTACTTC. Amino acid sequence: CASSQDGQNVQYF.